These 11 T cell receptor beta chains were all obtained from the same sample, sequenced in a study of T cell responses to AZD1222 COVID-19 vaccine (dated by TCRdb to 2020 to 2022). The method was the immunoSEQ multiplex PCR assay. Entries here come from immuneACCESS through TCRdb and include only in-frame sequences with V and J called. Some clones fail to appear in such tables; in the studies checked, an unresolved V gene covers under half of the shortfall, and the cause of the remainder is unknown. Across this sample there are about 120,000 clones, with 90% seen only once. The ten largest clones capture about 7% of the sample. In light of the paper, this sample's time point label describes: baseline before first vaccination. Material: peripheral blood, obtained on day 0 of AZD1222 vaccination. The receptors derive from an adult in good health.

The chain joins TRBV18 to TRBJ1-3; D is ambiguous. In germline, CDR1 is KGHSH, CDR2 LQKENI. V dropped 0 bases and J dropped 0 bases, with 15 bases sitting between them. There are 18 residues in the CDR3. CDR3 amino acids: CASSPPNPSVLSGNTIYF. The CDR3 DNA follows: TGTGCCAGCTCACCACCGAACCCAAGCGTGCTCTCTGGAAACACCATATATTTT.

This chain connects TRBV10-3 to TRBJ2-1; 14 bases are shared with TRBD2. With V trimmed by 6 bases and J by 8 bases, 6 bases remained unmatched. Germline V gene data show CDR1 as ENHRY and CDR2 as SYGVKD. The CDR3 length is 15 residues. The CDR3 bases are TGTGCCATCAGCCTGGGACTAGCGGGAGACTATGAGCAGTTCTTC. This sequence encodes CAISLGLAGDYEQFF.

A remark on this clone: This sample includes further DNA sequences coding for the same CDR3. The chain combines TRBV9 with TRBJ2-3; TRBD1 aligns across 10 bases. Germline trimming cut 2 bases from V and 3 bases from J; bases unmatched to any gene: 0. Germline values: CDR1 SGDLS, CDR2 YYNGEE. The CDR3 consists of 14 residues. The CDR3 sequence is CASSVGQGTDTQYF. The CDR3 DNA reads TGTGCCAGCAGCGTGGGACAGGGGACAGATACGCAGTATTTT.

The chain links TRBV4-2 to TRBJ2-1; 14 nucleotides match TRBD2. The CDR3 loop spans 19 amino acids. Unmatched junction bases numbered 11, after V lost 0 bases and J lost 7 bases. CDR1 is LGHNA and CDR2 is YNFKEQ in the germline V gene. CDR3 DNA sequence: TGTGCCAGCAGCCAAGAAATCTCCGGGACTAGCGGGAGAGGAAATGAGCAGTTCTTC. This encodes CASSQEISGTSGRGNEQFF.

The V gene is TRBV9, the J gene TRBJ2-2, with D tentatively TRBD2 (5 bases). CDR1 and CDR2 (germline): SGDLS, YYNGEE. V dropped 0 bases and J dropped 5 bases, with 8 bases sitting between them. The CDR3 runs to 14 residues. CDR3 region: CASSVGTETGELFF. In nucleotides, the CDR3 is TGTGCCAGCAGCGTAGGGACTGAAACCGGGGAGCTGTTTTTT.

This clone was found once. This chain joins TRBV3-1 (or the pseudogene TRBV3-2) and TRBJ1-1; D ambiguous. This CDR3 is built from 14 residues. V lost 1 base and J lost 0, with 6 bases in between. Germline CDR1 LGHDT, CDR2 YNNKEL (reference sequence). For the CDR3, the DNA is TGTGCCAGCAGCCAAGGGGAGGTGAACACTGAAGCTTTCTTT. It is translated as CASSQGEVNTEAFF.

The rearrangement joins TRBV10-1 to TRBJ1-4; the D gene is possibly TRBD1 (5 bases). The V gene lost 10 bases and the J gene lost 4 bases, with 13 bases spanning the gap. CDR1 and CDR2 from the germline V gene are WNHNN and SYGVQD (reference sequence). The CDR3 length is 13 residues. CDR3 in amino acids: CATQGAINEKLFF. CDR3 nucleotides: TGCGCCACCCAGGGAGCGATTAATGAAAAACTGTTTTTT.

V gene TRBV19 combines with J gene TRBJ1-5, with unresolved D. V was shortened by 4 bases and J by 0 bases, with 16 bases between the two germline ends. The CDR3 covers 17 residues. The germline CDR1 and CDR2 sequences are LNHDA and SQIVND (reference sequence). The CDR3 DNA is TGTGCCAGTAGTAGCTTCTGGACGGTAGATAGCAATCAGCCCCAGCATTTT. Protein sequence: CASSSFWTVDSNQPQHF.

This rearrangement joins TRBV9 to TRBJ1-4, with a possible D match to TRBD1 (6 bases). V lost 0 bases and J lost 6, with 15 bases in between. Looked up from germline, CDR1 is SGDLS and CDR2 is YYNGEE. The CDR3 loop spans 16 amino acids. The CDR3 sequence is CASSVGVAGGDEKLFF. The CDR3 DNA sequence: TGTGCCAGCAGCGTAGGTGTAGCGGGGGGCGATGAAAAACTGTTTTTT. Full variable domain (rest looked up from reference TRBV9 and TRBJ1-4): DSGVTQTPKHLITATGQRVTLRCSPRSGDLSVYWYQQSLDQGLQFLIQYYNGEERAKGNILERFSAQQFPDLHSELNLSSLELGDSALYFCASSVGVAGGDEKLFFGSGTQLSVL.

The DNA of the CDR3 is TGTGCCAACACCATGAACACTGAAGCTTTCTTT. It codes for CANTMNTEAFF. This chain links TRBV2 with TRBJ1-1, with D unresolved. CDR1 is SNHLY and CDR2 is FYNNEI in the germline V gene. The V gene lost 10 bases and the J gene lost 0 bases, with 6 bases spanning the gap. This CDR3 contains 11 residues.

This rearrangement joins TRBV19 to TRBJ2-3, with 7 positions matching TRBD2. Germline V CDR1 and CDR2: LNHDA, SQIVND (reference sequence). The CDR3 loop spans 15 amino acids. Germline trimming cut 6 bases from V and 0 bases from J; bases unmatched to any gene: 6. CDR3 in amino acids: CASRPLATSTDTQYF. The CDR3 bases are TGTGCCAGTAGACCACTAGCGACTAGCACAGATACGCAGTATTTT.